Presented here are 28 T cell receptor beta chains from one specimen sequenced in a study of long-term antiretroviral therapy in people with HIV. Investigators performed immunoSEQ version v3.0 at survey level. The protocol was immunoSEQ multiplex PCR, while the TCRdb copy is restricted to in-frame clones and leaves out a portion. The sample has about 34,000 clones; about 85% are singletons. This specimen consisted of unsorted PBMCs, obtained 1.1 years after starting antiretroviral therapy. The receptor set was obtained from a man aged 18-30 years with HIV.

The chain recombines TRBV11-2 with TRBJ2-3, with a tentative D call TRBD2 (5 bases). V shed 4 bases and J shed 0 bases, with 11 bases lying between them. Germline loops: CDR1 SGHAT, CDR2 FQNNGV. The CDR3 contains 15 residues. CDR3 sequence: CASSSETTSTDTQYF. CDR3 in DNA: TGTGCCAGCAGCTCAGAGACTACTAGCACAGATACGCAGTATTTT.

This clone was seen only once. This chain joins TRBV29-1 and TRBJ2-5; D possibly corresponds to TRBD2 (7 bases). The CDR3 loop spans 14 amino acids. V lost 3 bases, J lost 8 bases, and 19 bases lay in between. CDR1 is SQVTM, CDR2 ANQGSEA, per germline. The CDR3 coding sequence is TGCAGCGTTGAGTCCGGATGGGGGGGGCCCACCCAGTACTTC. This codes for CSVESGWGGPTQYF.

This clone was recorded only once. The chain is built from TRBV5-1 and TRBJ2-2; TRBD2 agrees at 12 bases. The CDR3 length is 16 residues. Trimming took 3 bases from V and 4 from J; bases not matched to a gene: 4. From germline, CDR1 is SGHRS and CDR2 YFSETQ. DNA for the CDR3: TGCGCCAGCAGCTCAGGACTAGCGGGGTTCACCGGGGAGCTGTTTTTT. Its translation: CASSSGLAGFTGELFF.

This clone appeared a single time. This chain links TRBV28 with TRBJ1-1; the D is unclear. Germline CDR1 reads MDHEN; CDR2 reads SYDVKM. Trimming removed 8 bases from V and 3 bases from J, with 10 bases in between. The CDR3 extends over 12 amino acids. CDR3 sequence (DNA): TGTGCCAGCCGAAAGGGATACACTGAAGCTTTCTTT. It codes for CASRKGYTEAFF.

The chain recombines TRBV2 with TRBJ2-5, with D perhaps TRBD2 (5 bases). This CDR3 spans 13 amino acids. Trimming shortened V by 4 bases and J by 4 bases, and 10 bases separated the two germline ends. CDR1 and CDR2 from the germline V gene are SNHLY and FYNNEI. CDR3 region: CASSALVGETQYF. CDR3 sequence (DNA): TGTGCCAGCAGTGCACTAGTCGGAGAGACCCAGTACTTC.

V usage is TRBV11-3 and J usage is TRBJ2-5; maybe TRBD2 (6 bases). With 1 base removed from V and 2 bases from J, the gap between germline ends came to 11 bases. The CDR3 sequence is 15 residues long. Germline assignment: CDR1 SGHNT and CDR2 YENEEA. CDR3 region: CASSLGLALQETQYF. The CDR3 nucleotides read TGTGCCAGCAGCTTAGGGCTAGCGTTGCAAGAGACCCAGTACTTC.

The gene calls are TRBV14 and TRBJ1-2; D is unresolved. V lost 2 bases, J lost 0 bases, and 16 bases lay in between. CDR1 SGHDN and CDR2 FVKESK come from the germline V gene. The CDR3 is made up of 17 amino acids. The CDR3 protein is CASSQFDFYFANYGYTF. CDR3 sequence (DNA): TGTGCCAGCAGCCAATTCGACTTTTATTTTGCTAACTATGGCTACACCTTC.

This chain links TRBV9 with TRBJ2-1; D is perhaps TRBD1 or TRBD2 (5 bases each). The CDR3 totals 15 residues. Germline CDR1 is SGDLS and CDR2 is YYNGEE. V lost 3 bases and J lost 3, with 13 bases in between. For the CDR3, the DNA is TGTGCCAGCAGCGCGGAGGTTGGGGGCTACAATGAGCAGTTCTTC. It is translated as CASSAEVGGYNEQFF.

The chain links TRBV7-3 to TRBJ2-6, with 10 bases that match TRBD1. The V segment lost 3 bases and the J segment 1 base; nucleotides outside the gene matches: 12. CDR3 length equals 20 residues. The germline CDR1 and CDR2 sequences are SGHTA and FQGTGA. The CDR3 bases are TGTGCCAGCAGCTTGATCTTGGACAGGGGGGACTTATCTGGGGCCAACGTCCTGACTTTC. Protein product: CASSLILDRGDLSGANVLTF.

The table lists this clone with a count of one. The V gene is TRBV9, the J gene TRBJ2-7; the D gene could be TRBD1 or TRBD2 (5 bases each). V lost 3 bases and J 7 bases, leaving 14 bases between the germline ends. Germline V gene data show CDR1 as SGDLS and CDR2 as YYNGEE. The CDR3 is made up of 13 amino acids. Written as DNA, the CDR3 is TGTGCCAGCAGCGCCGGGACCTTACAGGAGCAGTACTTC. It translates to CASSAGTLQEQYF.

The gene calls are TRBV6-5 and TRBJ2-1; D tentatively fits TRBD1 or TRBD2 (6 bases each). The CDR3 spans 15 residues. Per germline, CDR1 MNHEY and CDR2 SVGAGI. V was pared by 6 bases and J by 6 bases, with 18 bases between. CDR3 in amino acids: CASRSLGGWGNEQFF. The CDR3, as DNA: TGTGCCAGCAGGAGCCTAGGGGGGTGGGGCAATGAGCAGTTCTTC.

In its sample, this clone was seen once. The rearrangement links TRBV5-4 to TRBJ2-3, with 8 nucleotides matching TRBD2. The V segment lost 2 bases and the J segment 3 bases; nucleotides outside the gene matches: 5. This CDR3 spans 15 amino acids. Per germline, CDR1 SGHNT and CDR2 YYREEE (reference sequence). In DNA form, the CDR3 reads TGTGCCAGCAGCTTAAGCGGGAGAGGGACAGATACGCAGTATTTT. This encodes CASSLSGRGTDTQYF.

The gene calls are TRBV13 and TRBJ2-5, with D unresolved. The CDR3 is 13 residues long. Germline V lookup: CDR1 PRHDT, CDR2 FYEKMQ (reference sequence). V dropped 4 bases and J dropped 5 bases, with 11 bases sitting between them. CDR3 bases: TGTGCCAGCAGCTCCGCCGCGGTGGAGACCCAGTACTTC. Translating it yields CASSSAAVETQYF.

This clone was seen a single time. The genes are TRBV5-4 and TRBJ2-7; D could derive from TRBD1 or TRBD2 (5 bases each). The V gene lost 1 base and the J gene lost 2 bases, with 7 bases spanning the gap. CDR3 size: 13 residues. From germline, CDR1 is SGHNT and CDR2 YYREEE (reference sequence). The CDR3 is CASSLQGPYEQYF. As DNA, the CDR3 is TGTGCCAGCAGCTTGCAGGGACCCTACGAGCAGTACTTC. Combining the CDR3 with reference TRBV5-4 and TRBJ2-7 gives the whole variable domain ETGVTQSPTHLIKTRGQQVTLRCSSQSGHNTVSWYQQALGQGPQFIFQYYREEENGRGNFPPRFSGLQFPNYSSELNVNALELDDSALYLCASSLQGPYEQYFGPGTRLTVT.

Judged by abundance, this clone is medium-sized (0.01 to 0.1%). This chain links TRBV7-3 with TRBJ2-7; D is undetermined. This CDR3 comprises 15 residues. Trimming removed 5 bases from V and 7 bases from J, with 21 bases in between. Germline CDR1 and CDR2: SGHTA and FQGTGA. The CDR3 region has the DNA TGTGCCAGCAGCCCTATGGGCAGTGGGGTAGGGGAGCAGTACTTC. Translated: CASSPMGSGVGEQYF.

This clone was seen more than once but under ten times. This chain uses TRBV9 with TRBJ2-3; no clear D gene. This CDR3 has 15 amino acids. From germline, CDR1 is SGDLS and CDR2 YYNGEE. V lost 4 bases and J 2 bases, leaving 14 bases between the germline ends. Here the CDR3 DNA reads TGTGCCAGCAGCAAGGACGGAGTAACCACAGATACGCAGTATTTT. Amino acid sequence: CASSKDGVTTDTQYF.

The chain recombines TRBV7-8 with TRBJ2-2; possible D gene TRBD2, 5 bases. The ends were cut back, 10 bases at V and 3 bases at J, with 18 bases in the middle. The CDR3 is 15 residues long. Looked up from germline, CDR1 is SGHVS and CDR2 is FQNEAQ. CDR3 protein: CATARGLMDTGELFF. Written as DNA, the CDR3 is TGTGCCACCGCCAGAGGGCTTATGGACACCGGGGAGCTGTTTTTT.

This sequence joins TRBV7-2 and TRBJ2-5, with D uncertain. CDR3 length equals 12 residues. CDR1 and CDR2 from the germline V gene are SGHTA and FQGNSA. V lost 3 bases, J lost 3 bases, and 5 bases lay in between. This CDR3 is CASSFLEETQYF. For the CDR3, the DNA is TGTGCCAGCAGCTTCCTCGAAGAGACCCAGTACTTC.

The chain employs TRBV6-4 and TRBJ2-6; D not certain. CDR1 is MRHNA and CDR2 is SNTAGT in the germline V gene. Trimming stripped 3 bases from V and 1 base from J, with 4 bases between. The CDR3 covers 14 residues. The CDR3 region has the DNA TGTGCCAGCAGTGAGGGTTCTGGGGCCAACGTCCTGACTTTC. It specifies CASSEGSGANVLTF.

The V gene is TRBV6-5, the J gene TRBJ1-2; unclear D gene. Trimming removed 5 bases at V and 8 bases at J, with 12 bases between. The CDR3 length is 12 residues. CDR1 is MNHEY and CDR2 is SVGAGI in the germline V gene. The CDR3 bases are TGTGCCAGCAGTGCGGTAGGAAGGGGCTACACCTTC. It specifies CASSAVGRGYTF.

This rearrangement joins TRBV4-2 to TRBJ2-2; 7 positions match TRBD1. V lost 0 bases, J lost 5 bases, and 3 bases stayed unmatched. CDR1 LGHNA and CDR2 YNFKEQ come from the germline V gene. This CDR3 contains 15 residues. CDR3 in amino acids: CASSQDRGITGELFF. The DNA for the CDR3 is TGTGCCAGCAGCCAAGACAGGGGGATAACCGGGGAGCTGTTTTTT.

V and J are TRBV5-1 and TRBJ1-2; possible D gene TRBD1, 6 bases. The V end lost 4 bases, the J end lost 2 bases, and 18 bases lay between the germline ends. CDR3 length equals 16 residues. The germline gives CDR1 SGHRS, CDR2 YFSETQ. CDR3 amino acids: CASSPGSRGGNYGYTF. The DNA of the CDR3 is TGCGCCAGCAGCCCTGGAAGCAGGGGTGGGAACTATGGCTACACCTTC.

The chain links TRBV5-1 to TRBJ1-3; D remains ambiguous. Germline lookup yields CDR1 SGHRS and CDR2 YFSETQ. This CDR3 has 13 amino acids. Trimming shortened V by 1 base and J by 4 bases, and 6 bases separated the two germline ends. CDR3 bases: TGCGCCAGCAGCTTGCAAGGAGGAAACACCATATATTTT. Encoded protein: CASSLQGGNTIYF.

V is TRBV5-6 and J is TRBJ1-1, with a possible D match to TRBD1 (6 bases). The CDR3 runs 16 residues. Trimming removed 4 bases from V and 2 bases from J, with 18 bases in between. Germline V gene sequence: CDR1 SGHDT, CDR2 YYEEEE. CDR3: CASSPWGFRGNTEAFF. In DNA, the CDR3 is TGTGCCAGCAGCCCCTGGGGGTTCAGGGGAAACACTGAAGCTTTCTTT.

CDR3 region: CASSETDGPYGYTF. CDR3 nucleotides: TGCGCCAGCAGTGAAACGGACGGGCCCTATGGCTACACCTTC. J is TRBJ1-2 and V is TRBV10-2; D gene ambiguous. The V and J ends lost 3 bases and 4 bases respectively, with 12 bases between them. Germline-derived CDR1 and CDR2 are WSHSY and SAAADI. The CDR3 runs to 14 residues.

The gene calls are TRBV5-5 and TRBJ1-1; D gene ambiguous. This CDR3 has 15 amino acids. CDR1 SGHKS and CDR2 YYEKEE come from the germline V gene (reference sequence). V was clipped by 4 bases and J by 0 bases, with 13 bases between them. The CDR3 DNA is TGTGCCAGCAGCACAAGGACGAAGATGAACACTGAAGCTTTCTTT. As protein: CASSTRTKMNTEAFF.

J is TRBJ1-5 and V is TRBV19; D is unclear. Germline V CDR1 and CDR2: LNHDA, SQIVND (reference sequence). The CDR3 spans 13 residues. The V gene lost 4 bases and the J gene lost 3 bases, with 7 bases spanning the gap. The CDR3, as DNA: TGTGCCAGTAGTAGGACGAACAATCAGCCCCAGCATTTT. Its translation is CASSRTNNQPQHF.

The chain uses TRBV4-1 and TRBJ2-2; D might be TRBD2 (6 bases). The CDR3 runs to 15 residues. Per germline, CDR1 MGHRA and CDR2 YSYEKL. The ends were cut back, 9 bases at V and 3 bases at J, with 17 bases in the middle. CDR3 in DNA: TGCGCCAGAAGGGGCGGGAATCGTCACACCGGGGAGCTGTTTTTT. The encoded protein is CARRGGNRHTGELFF.